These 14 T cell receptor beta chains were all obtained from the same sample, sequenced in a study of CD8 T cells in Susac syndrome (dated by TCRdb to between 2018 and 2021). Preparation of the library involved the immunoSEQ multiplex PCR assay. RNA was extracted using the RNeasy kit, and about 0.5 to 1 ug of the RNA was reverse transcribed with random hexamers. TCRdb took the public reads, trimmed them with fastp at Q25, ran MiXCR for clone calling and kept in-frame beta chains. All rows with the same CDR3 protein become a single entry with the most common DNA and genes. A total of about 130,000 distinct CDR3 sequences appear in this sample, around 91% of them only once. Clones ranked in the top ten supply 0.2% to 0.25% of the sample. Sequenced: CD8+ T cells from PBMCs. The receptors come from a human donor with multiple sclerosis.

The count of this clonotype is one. The CDR3 bases are TGTGCCAGCAGCGCGGACAGAATCTATGGCTACACCTTC. Its translation is CASSADRIYGYTF. The chain uses TRBV9 and TRBJ1-2; tentative D call: TRBD1 (6 bases). The CDR3 consists of 13 residues. Looked up from germline, CDR1 is SGDLS and CDR2 is YYNGEE. The V gene lost 3 bases and the J gene lost 4 bases, with 10 bases spanning the gap.

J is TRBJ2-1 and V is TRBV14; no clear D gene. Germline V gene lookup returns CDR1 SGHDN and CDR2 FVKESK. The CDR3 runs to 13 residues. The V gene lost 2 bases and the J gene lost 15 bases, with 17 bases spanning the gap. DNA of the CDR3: TGTGCCAGCAGCCAATCAGGCCGCCCCAAGCTGTTCTTC. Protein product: CASSQSGRPKLFF.

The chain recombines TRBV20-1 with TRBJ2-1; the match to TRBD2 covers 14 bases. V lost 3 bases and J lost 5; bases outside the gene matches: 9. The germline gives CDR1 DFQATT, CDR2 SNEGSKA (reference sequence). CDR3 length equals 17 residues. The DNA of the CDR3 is TGCAGTGCTAGTGGGACTAGCGGGAGATTTGTCCACAATGAGCAGTTCTTC. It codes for CSASGTSGRFVHNEQFF.

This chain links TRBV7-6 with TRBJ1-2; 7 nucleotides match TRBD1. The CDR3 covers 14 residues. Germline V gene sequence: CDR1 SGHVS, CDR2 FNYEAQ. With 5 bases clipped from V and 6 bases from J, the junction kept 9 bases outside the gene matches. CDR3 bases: TGTGCCAGCAGCCCAAAGACAGGGTTCGATGGCTACACCTTC. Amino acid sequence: CASSPKTGFDGYTF. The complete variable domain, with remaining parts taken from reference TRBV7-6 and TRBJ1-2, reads GAGVSQSPRYKVTKRGQDVALRCDPISGHVSLYWYRQALGQGPEFLTYFNYEAQQDKSGLPNDRFSAERPEGSISTLTIQRTEQRDSAMYRCASSPKTGFDGYTFGSGTRLTVV.

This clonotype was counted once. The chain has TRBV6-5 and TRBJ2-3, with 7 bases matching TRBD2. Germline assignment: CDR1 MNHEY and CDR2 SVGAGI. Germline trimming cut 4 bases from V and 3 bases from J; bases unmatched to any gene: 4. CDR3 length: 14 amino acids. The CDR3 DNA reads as TGTGCCAGCAGTTTCGCGGGAGCGACAGATACGCAGTATTTT. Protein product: CASSFAGATDTQYF.

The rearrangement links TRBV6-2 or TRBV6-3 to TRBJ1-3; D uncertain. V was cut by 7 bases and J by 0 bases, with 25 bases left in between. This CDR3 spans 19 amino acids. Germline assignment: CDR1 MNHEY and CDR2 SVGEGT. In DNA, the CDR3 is TGTGCCAGCACCCCTCGTTCGGGGATTGGAGTCCGCTCTGGAAACACCATATATTTT. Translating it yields CASTPRSGIGVRSGNTIYF.

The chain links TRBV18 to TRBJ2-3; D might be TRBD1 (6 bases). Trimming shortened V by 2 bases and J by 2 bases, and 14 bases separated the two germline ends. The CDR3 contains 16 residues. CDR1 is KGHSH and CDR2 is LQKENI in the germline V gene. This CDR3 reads CASSPGQTSITDTQYF. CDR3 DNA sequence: TGTGCCAGCTCACCAGGACAGACTTCCATCACAGATACGCAGTATTTT. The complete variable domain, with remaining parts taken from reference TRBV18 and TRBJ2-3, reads NAGVMQNPRHLVRRRGQEARLRCSPMKGHSHVYWYRQLPEEGLKFMVYLQKENIIDESGMPKERFSAEFPKEGPSILRIQQVVRGDSAAYFCASSPGQTSITDTQYFGPGTRLTVL.

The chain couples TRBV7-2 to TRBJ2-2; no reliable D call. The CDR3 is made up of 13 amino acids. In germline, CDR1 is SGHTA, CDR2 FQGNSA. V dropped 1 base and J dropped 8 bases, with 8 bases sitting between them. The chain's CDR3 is CASSLVGQGELFF. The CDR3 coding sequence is TGTGCCAGCAGCTTAGTCGGGCAAGGGGAGCTGTTTTTT. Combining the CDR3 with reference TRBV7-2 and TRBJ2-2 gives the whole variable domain GAGVSQSPSNKVTEKGKDVELRCDPISGHTALYWYRQSLGQGLEFLIYFQGNSAPDKSGLPSDRFSAERTGGSVSTLTIQRTQQEDSAVYLCASSLVGQGELFFGEGSRLTVL.

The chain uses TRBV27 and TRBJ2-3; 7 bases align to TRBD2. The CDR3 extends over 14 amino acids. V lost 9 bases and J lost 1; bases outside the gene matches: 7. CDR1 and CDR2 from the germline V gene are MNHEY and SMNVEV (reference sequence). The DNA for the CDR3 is TGTGCCAGTTGGAGCCGGGAGGGCACAGATACGCAGTATTTT. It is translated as CASWSREGTDTQYF.

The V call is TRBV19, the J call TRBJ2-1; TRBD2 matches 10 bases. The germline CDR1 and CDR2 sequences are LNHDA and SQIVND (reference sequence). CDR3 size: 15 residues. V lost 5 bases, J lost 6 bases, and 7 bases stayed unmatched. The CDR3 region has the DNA TGTGCCAGTAGTTACACCGGGACTAGCGCCAATGAGCAGTTCTTC. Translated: CASSYTGTSANEQFF.

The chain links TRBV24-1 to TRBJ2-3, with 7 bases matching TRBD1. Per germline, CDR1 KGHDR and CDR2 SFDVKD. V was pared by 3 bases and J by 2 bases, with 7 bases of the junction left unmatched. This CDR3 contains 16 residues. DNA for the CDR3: TGTGCCACCAGTGATACCGCGACAGGGAACACAGATACGCAGTATTTT. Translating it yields CATSDTATGNTDTQYF.

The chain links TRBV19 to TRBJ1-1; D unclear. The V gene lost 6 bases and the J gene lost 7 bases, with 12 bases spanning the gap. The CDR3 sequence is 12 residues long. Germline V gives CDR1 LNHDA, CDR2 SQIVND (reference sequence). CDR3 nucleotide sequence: TGTGCCAGTAGCAGATCTAACCTTGAAGCTTTCTTT. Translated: CASSRSNLEAFF.

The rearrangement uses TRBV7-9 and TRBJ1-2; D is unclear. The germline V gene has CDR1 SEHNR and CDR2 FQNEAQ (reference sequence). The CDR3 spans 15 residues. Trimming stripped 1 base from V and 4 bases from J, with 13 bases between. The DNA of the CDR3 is TGTGCCAGCAGCTTAGTTTCAGGCGGAAGCTATGGCTACACCTTC. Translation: CASSLVSGGSYGYTF.

CDR3 coding DNA: TGCGCCAGCAGCCTATCAGACATAACCTACGAGCAGTACTTC. It translates to CASSLSDITYEQYF. The chain links TRBV4-1 to TRBJ2-7; D uncertain. This CDR3 contains 14 residues. V lost 4 bases and J lost 2, with 12 bases in between. Germline values: CDR1 MGHRA, CDR2 YSYEKL.